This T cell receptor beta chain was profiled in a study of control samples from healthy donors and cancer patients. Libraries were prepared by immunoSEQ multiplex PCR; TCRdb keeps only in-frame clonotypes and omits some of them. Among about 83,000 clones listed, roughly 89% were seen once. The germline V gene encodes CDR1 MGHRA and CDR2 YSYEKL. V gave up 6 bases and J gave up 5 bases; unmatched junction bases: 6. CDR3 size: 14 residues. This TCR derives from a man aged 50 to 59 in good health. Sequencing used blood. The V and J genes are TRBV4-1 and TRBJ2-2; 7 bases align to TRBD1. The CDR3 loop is CASSRGQFTGELFF. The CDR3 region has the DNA TGCGCCAGCAGTCGGGGACAGTTTACCGGGGAGCTGTTTTTT.